These 21 T cell receptor beta chains share one sample of origin, sequenced in a study of blood T cell repertoires in COVID-19. The data were produced by immunoSEQ multiplex PCR, yet TCRdb's version contains in-frame clones alone and is incomplete. Of about 100,000 clones in the sample, about 89% are singletons; the top ten hold about 1.9%. Sequenced input: peripheral blood. Receptor source: a man aged 45-65 years with active COVID-19.

This chain connects TRBV9 to TRBJ2-2; D is ambiguous. V was clipped by 4 bases and J by 7 bases, with 11 bases between them. The CDR3 spans 13 residues. Germline V gene sequence: CDR1 SGDLS, CDR2 YYNGEE. The CDR3 here is CASSPGSGGELFF. DNA of the CDR3: TGTGCCAGCAGCCCTGGCAGTGGCGGGGAGCTGTTTTTT.

This clone was counted a single time. The V call is TRBV30, the J call TRBJ2-5, with 7 bases lining up with TRBD2. The germline CDR1 and CDR2 sequences are GTSNPN and SVGIG (reference sequence). The length of the CDR3 is 14 residues. V was pared by 1 base and J by 2 bases, with 4 bases of the junction left unmatched. The CDR3 spells CAWSAGTTQETQYF. CDR3 coding DNA: TGTGCCTGGAGTGCCGGGACTACACAAGAGACCCAGTACTTC.

The chain combines TRBV7-2 with TRBJ1-6; D is unclear. The CDR3 contains 15 residues. Trimming shortened V by 5 bases and J by 7 bases, and 15 bases separated the two germline ends. Germline V gene lookup returns CDR1 SGHTA and CDR2 FQGNSA. The CDR3 protein is CASSVGRAINSPLHF. Written as DNA, the CDR3 is TGTGCCAGCAGCGTCGGGAGGGCCATAAATTCACCCCTCCACTTT. Variable domain in full (rest from reference TRBV7-2 and TRBJ1-6): GAGVSQSPSNKVTEKGKDVELRCDPISGHTALYWYRQSLGQGLEFLIYFQGNSAPDKSGLPSDRFSAERTGGSVSTLTIQRTQQEDSAVYLCASSVGRAINSPLHFGNGTRLTVT.

J is TRBJ2-1 and V is TRBV27, with D unresolved. Germline V gene lookup returns CDR1 MNHEY and CDR2 SMNVEV (reference sequence). CDR3 size: 12 residues. V was shortened by 4 bases and J by 4 bases, with 5 bases between the two germline ends. The DNA for the CDR3 is TGTGCCAGCAGTTCCAATTACAATGAGCAGTTCTTC. The encoded protein is CASSSNYNEQFF.

The V gene is TRBV9, the J gene TRBJ1-2; 10 nucleotides align to TRBD1. This CDR3 has 17 residues. Trimming cost V 0 bases and J 2 bases; bases outside gene matches: 7. The germline CDR1 and CDR2 sequences are SGDLS and YYNGEE. The CDR3 region is CASSVGGQGKRNYGYTF. In DNA, the CDR3 is TGTGCCAGCAGCGTAGGGGGACAGGGGAAGAGAAACTATGGCTACACCTTC.

V is TRBV5-1 and J is TRBJ2-5; 10 nucleotides align to TRBD2. The germline CDR1 and CDR2 sequences are SGHRS and YFSETQ. The CDR3 is 15 residues long. After removal of 4 bases from V and 1 base from J, the junction contained 4 bases not matched to a gene. This CDR3 reads CASSPKRGGQETQYF. The CDR3, as DNA: TGCGCCAGCAGCCCTAAGCGGGGGGGCCAAGAGACCCAGTACTTC.

The gene calls are TRBV20-1 and TRBJ1-6, with D unclear. The CDR3 covers 16 residues. Germline V lookup: CDR1 DFQATT, CDR2 SNEGSKA (reference sequence). The germline V and J ends were trimmed by 3 bases and 0 bases, with 12 bases remaining between them. The CDR3 spells CSASRVVSSYNSPLHF. The CDR3 nucleotides read TGCAGTGCTAGTCGGGTTGTGAGCTCCTATAATTCACCCCTCCACTTT.

The chain carries TRBV9 and TRBJ2-3; D is undetermined. The CDR3 has 14 amino acids. CDR1 SGDLS and CDR2 YYNGEE come from the germline V gene. Trimming removed 0 bases at V and 3 bases at J, with 8 bases between. DNA of the CDR3: TGTGCCAGCAGCGTAGGCAGCGAAACAGATACGCAGTATTTT. This gives the protein CASSVGSETDTQYF.

V gene TRBV19 combines with J gene TRBJ1-4, with D maybe TRBD1 (6 bases). V was trimmed by 4 bases and J by 2 bases, leaving 11 bases between them. This CDR3 has 15 amino acids. CDR1 and CDR2 from the germline V gene are LNHDA and SQIVND (reference sequence). Written as DNA, the CDR3 is TGTGCCAGTAGTAAACAGGGCGTCACTAATGAAAAACTGTTTTTT. Its protein is CASSKQGVTNEKLFF.

This chain joins TRBV10-2 and TRBJ1-1, with 8 bases fitting TRBD1. The CDR3 loop spans 15 amino acids. V shed 2 bases and J 4 bases; nucleotides not matched to a gene: 6. CDR1 and CDR2 from the germline V gene are WSHSY and SAAADI. This chain's CDR3 is CASSEPFTGGTEAFF. The CDR3 nucleotides read TGCGCCAGCAGTGAGCCGTTCACAGGGGGCACTGAAGCTTTCTTT.

The V call is TRBV6-1, the J call TRBJ2-7; 10 nucleotides align to TRBD1. The V and J ends lost 4 bases and 9 bases, in that order; junction bases with no gene match: 18. The CDR3 covers 17 residues. Germline V gives CDR1 MNHNS, CDR2 SASEGT. CDR3 in DNA: TGTGCCAGCAGTGCCCCCGAGTCGGGACAGGGGCGTCGGGGGCAGTACGTC. Encoded protein: CASSAPESGQGRRGQYV.

This clone was seen once. V is TRBV27 and J is TRBJ1-1; TRBD1 aligns across 9 bases. Trimming removed 6 bases from V and 5 bases from J; junction bases left unmatched: 13. This CDR3 region has 16 residues. CDR1 is MNHEY, CDR2 SMNVEV, per germline (reference sequence). CDR3 loop: CASSLATGTGRTEAFF. The CDR3, as DNA: TGTGCCAGCAGCTTGGCTACCGGGACAGGGAGGACTGAAGCTTTCTTT.

The chain recombines TRBV11-2 with TRBJ2-4; D is perhaps TRBD1 (5 bases). The V and J ends lost 5 bases and 1 base respectively, with 12 bases between them. This CDR3 has 15 residues. The germline V gene encodes CDR1 SGHAT and CDR2 FQNNGV. CDR3 coding DNA: TGTGCCAGCAGCCGCCAGGGCTCGGCCAAAAACATTCAGTACTTC. It yields the protein CASSRQGSAKNIQYF.

This chain joins TRBV7-2 and TRBJ2-3, with D perhaps matching TRBD2 (6 bases). Trimming took 5 bases from V and 0 from J, leaving 15 bases between them. CDR3 length equals 16 residues. Germline CDR1 reads SGHTA; CDR2 reads FQGNSA. CDR3 sequence (DNA): TGTGCCAGCAGCCCCCGGGACTGGGGTAGCACAGATACGCAGTATTTT. It specifies CASSPRDWGSTDTQYF.

The chain links TRBV9 to TRBJ1-1; D is uncertain. CDR3 length: 14 amino acids. Germline lookup yields CDR1 SGDLS and CDR2 YYNGEE. The V and J ends lost 3 bases and 1 base respectively, with 10 bases between them. CDR3 in DNA: TGTGCCAGCAGCGCAGGATTAGGGAACACTGAAGCTTTCTTT. The encoded protein is CASSAGLGNTEAFF.

J is TRBJ2-4 and V is TRBV18, with TRBD1 identical over 9 bases. The ends lost 2 bases at V and 9 bases at J; junction bases unmatched: 11. Germline V gene data show CDR1 as KGHSH and CDR2 as LQKENI. The CDR3 spans 16 residues. CDR3 sequence (DNA): TGTGCCAGCTCACCATTACGGGACAGGGAGATAAGCATTCAGTACTTC. Amino acids: CASSPLRDREISIQYF.

The chain recombines TRBV5-6 with TRBJ1-1, with 9 bases that match TRBD1. The ends lost 0 bases at V and 4 bases at J; junction bases unmatched: 7. This CDR3 region has 16 residues. Germline lookup yields CDR1 SGHDT and CDR2 YYEEEE. The CDR3 protein is CASSLGNRGRTTEAFF. The DNA of the CDR3 is TGTGCCAGCAGCTTGGGTAACAGGGGGCGGACCACTGAAGCTTTCTTT.

This rearrangement joins TRBV18 to TRBJ2-1; the match to TRBD2 covers 9 bases. The length of the CDR3 is 16 residues. Trimming cost V 1 base and J 3 bases; bases outside gene matches: 4. Germline CDR1 KGHSH, CDR2 LQKENI. CDR3 coding DNA: TGTGCCAGCTCACCACTAGCGGGGGTCCTCTACAATGAGCAGTTCTTC. It yields the protein CASSPLAGVLYNEQFF.

CDR3 amino acids: CASSPQQLAKNIQYF. DNA of the CDR3: TGTGCCAGCTCACCACAACAGCTAGCCAAAAACATTCAGTACTTC. The rearrangement joins TRBV18 to TRBJ2-4; D is uncertain. In germline, CDR1 is KGHSH, CDR2 LQKENI. Trimming shortened V by 1 base and J by 0 bases, and 7 bases separated the two germline ends. The CDR3 is 15 amino acids. Filled out from reference TRBV18 and TRBJ2-4, the complete variable domain reads NAGVMQNPRHLVRRRGQEARLRCSPMKGHSHVYWYRQLPEEGLKFMVYLQKENIIDESGMPKERFSAEFPKEGPSILRIQQVVRGDSAAYFCASSPQQLAKNIQYFGAGTRLSVL.

V and J are TRBV2 and TRBJ2-3; tentative D call: TRBD2 (6 bases). The V end lost 1 base, the J end lost 0 bases, and 8 bases lay between the germline ends. The CDR3 is made up of 15 amino acids. Germline V gives CDR1 SNHLY, CDR2 FYNNEI. The CDR3 nucleotides read TGTGCCAGCAGTGAAGGGGGGACTAGCACAGATACGCAGTATTTT. The encoded protein is CASSEGGTSTDTQYF. Based on the CDR3 plus reference TRBV2 and TRBJ2-3, the full variable domain is EPEVTQTPSHQVTQMGQEVILRCVPISNHLYFYWYRQILGQKVEFLVSFYNNEISEKSEIFDDQFSVERPDGSNFTLKIRSTKLEDSAMYFCASSEGGTSTDTQYFGPGTRLTVL.

This chain connects TRBV19 to TRBJ2-3; 10 bases fit TRBD2. J was trimmed by 6 bases and V by 5 bases; bases with no gene match: 8. In germline, CDR1 is LNHDA, CDR2 SQIVND (reference sequence). This CDR3 comprises 15 residues. The CDR3 nucleotides are TGTGCCAGTAGTCTGCTAGCGGGAGTTTCGGATACGCAGTATTTT. It specifies CASSLLAGVSDTQYF.